The 19 T cell receptor beta chains below were found in one sample sequenced in a study of STAT5B mutations in CD4+ large granular lymphocyte leukemia. Measured with immunoSEQ multiplex PCR; TCRdb has only the in-frame clones, and not every one. In the table there are nearly 45,000 clones, roughly 85% of which are singletons. Source material: CD4+ T cells from blood buffy coats. The receptor source for this set is a human donor in good health.

As concerns this clone: The sample contains more than one DNA sequence encoding this CDR3. The rearrangement joins TRBV2 to TRBJ1-3; TRBD1 might be the D (5 bases). CDR1 and CDR2 from the germline V gene are SNHLY and FYNNEI. V was trimmed by 2 bases and J by 0 bases, leaving 11 bases between them. This CDR3 contains 16 residues. The CDR3 sequence: CASSERGAGSGNTIYF. The CDR3 DNA sequence: TGTGCCAGCAGTGAAAGGGGAGCGGGCTCTGGAAACACCATATATTTT.

The rearrangement joins TRBV7-8 to TRBJ2-3; TRBD1 or TRBD2 may be the D gene (5 bases each). The ends were cut back, 2 bases at V and 3 bases at J, with 12 bases in the middle. Germline V CDR1 and CDR2: SGHVS, FQNEAQ. The CDR3 sequence is 15 residues long. For the CDR3, the DNA is TGTGCCAGCAGCTTAAGAGGGGACGGGACAGATACGCAGTATTTT. Residues: CASSLRGDGTDTQYF.

The chain couples TRBV5-1 to TRBJ2-2; D is unresolved. The germline V gene has CDR1 SGHRS and CDR2 YFSETQ. CDR3 size: 15 residues. V dropped 0 bases and J dropped 1 base, with 7 bases sitting between them. The CDR3 here is CASSLVWQNTGELFF. DNA of the CDR3: TGCGCCAGCAGCTTGGTGTGGCAGAACACCGGGGAGCTGTTTTTT. Combining the CDR3 with reference TRBV5-1 and TRBJ2-2 gives the whole variable domain KAGVTQTPRYLIKTRGQQVTLSCSPISGHRSVSWYQQTPGQGLQFLFEYFSETQRNKGNFPGRFSGRQFSNSRSEMNVSTLELGDSALYLCASSLVWQNTGELFFGEGSRLTVL.

This sequence joins TRBV28 and TRBJ2-7; TRBD2 aligns across 10 bases. V dropped 2 bases and J dropped 2; count of bases not matched to a gene: 3. Germline CDR1 and CDR2: MDHEN and SYDVKM. This CDR3 has 15 residues. The CDR3 DNA reads as TGTGCCAGCAGTTTAAGCGGGAGGGTAACCTACGAGCAGTACTTC. Protein sequence: CASSLSGRVTYEQYF.

This chain uses TRBV18 with TRBJ2-1, with D hard to call. Per the germline V gene, CDR1 is KGHSH and CDR2 is LQKENI. This CDR3 has 16 residues. Trimming took 1 base from V and 0 from J, leaving 10 bases between them. For the CDR3, the DNA is TGTGCCAGCTCACCACAGTTACAGTCCTCCTACAATGAGCAGTTCTTC. Its translation is CASSPQLQSSYNEQFF.

The chain couples TRBV5-1 to TRBJ2-3; the match to TRBD1 covers 9 bases. The CDR3 has 18 residues. Germline loops: CDR1 SGHRS, CDR2 YFSETQ. With V trimmed by 3 bases and J by 5 bases, 16 bases remained unmatched. CDR3 loop: CASSSLTWDREGGDTQYF. The CDR3 coding sequence is TGCGCCAGCAGCTCCCTAACGTGGGACAGGGAAGGGGGAGATACGCAGTATTTT.

The V and J genes are TRBV6-1 and TRBJ2-7; perhaps TRBD2 as D (5 bases). The CDR3 has 14 residues. In germline, CDR1 is MNHNS, CDR2 SASEGT. Trimming took 0 bases from V and 4 from J, leaving 10 bases between them. The CDR3 DNA follows: TGTGCCAGCAGTGAAGCGCTTCGGGGTTACGAGCAGTACTTC. Encoded protein: CASSEALRGYEQYF.

The genes are TRBV5-4 and TRBJ2-1, with D perhaps matching TRBD1 (6 bases). Germline CDR1 reads SGHNT; CDR2 reads YYREEE (reference sequence). CDR3 size: 14 residues. V was cut by 7 bases and J by 8 bases, with 19 bases left in between. Here the CDR3 reads CASFRDHPGDEQFF. The DNA of the CDR3 is TGTGCCAGCTTTAGGGACCATCCAGGGGATGAGCAGTTCTTC. The full variable domain, rest sourced from reference TRBV5-4 and TRBJ2-1, is ETGVTQSPTHLIKTRGQQVTLRCSSQSGHNTVSWYQQALGQGPQFIFQYYREEENGRGNFPPRFSGLQFPNYSSELNVNALELDDSALYLCASFRDHPGDEQFFGPGTRLTVL.

V gene TRBV28 combines with J gene TRBJ1-1, with D uncertain. Per the germline V gene, CDR1 is MDHEN and CDR2 is SYDVKM. CDR3 length equals 12 residues. V lost 8 bases and J 4 bases, leaving 11 bases between the germline ends. The CDR3 region has the DNA TGTGCCAGCTTTCTCCGACCCACTGAAGCTTTCTTT. It translates to CASFLRPTEAFF.

The gene calls are TRBV7-7 and TRBJ2-3; TRBD1 agrees at 12 bases. Germline assignment: CDR1 SSHAT and CDR2 FNYEAQ (reference sequence). This CDR3 is built from 15 residues. J gave up 5 bases and V 4 bases, and 4 bases lay outside the gene matches. The chain's CDR3 is CASSSGTGGGDTQYF. For the CDR3, the DNA is TGTGCCAGCAGCTCCGGGACAGGGGGCGGAGATACGCAGTATTTT.

V and J are TRBV18 and TRBJ2-2, with 8 bases identical to TRBD2. The CDR3 is 15 residues long. V lost 6 bases and J lost 5; bases outside the gene matches: 8. Germline CDR1 reads KGHSH; CDR2 reads LQKENI. The DNA for the CDR3 is TGTGCCAGCTCGCGTCCGGGGGGGAGAACCGGGGAGCTGTTTTTT. Amino acids: CASSRPGGRTGELFF.

The chain couples TRBV7-8 to TRBJ1-4; 12 nucleotides align to TRBD1. The CDR3 consists of 16 residues. J gave up 7 bases and V 4 bases, and 7 bases lay outside the gene matches. The V gene's germline CDR1 is SGHVS and CDR2 FQNEAQ. DNA for the CDR3: TGTGCCAGCAGCTCCGGGACAGGGGGCTTTCGTGAAAAACTGTTTTTT. Encoded protein: CASSSGTGGFREKLFF.

The CDR3 region has the DNA TGTGCCAGCACCATGGGACGGATGAACACTGAAGCTTTCTTT. It translates to CASTMGRMNTEAFF. The genes are TRBV6-5 and TRBJ1-1; TRBD1 might be the D (5 bases). This CDR3 comprises 14 residues. Germline values: CDR1 MNHEY, CDR2 SVGAGI. Trimming took 7 bases from V and 0 from J, leaving 12 bases between them.

This clone was picked up one time. The J gene is TRBJ2-1, the V gene TRBV20-1; D call uncertain. This CDR3 contains 11 residues. Germline V gene lookup returns CDR1 DFQATT and CDR2 SNEGSKA (reference sequence). The V end was cut by 3 bases, the J end by 3 bases, with 3 bases between. The CDR3: CSASFYNEQFF. The CDR3, as DNA: TGCAGTGCTAGTTTCTACAATGAGCAGTTCTTC.

This chain joins TRBV18 and TRBJ1-1, with TRBD1 identical over 7 bases. CDR3 length equals 13 residues. Germline CDR1 and CDR2: KGHSH and LQKENI. V lost 8 bases and J lost 1; bases outside the gene matches: 4. Here the CDR3 reads CASRQGENTEAFF. The CDR3, as DNA: TGTGCCAGCCGGCAGGGGGAGAACACTGAAGCTTTCTTT.

The genes are TRBV15 and TRBJ1-2; 8 nucleotides match TRBD1. This CDR3 is 15 amino acids long. Germline V gene sequence: CDR1 LNHNV, CDR2 YYDKDF (reference sequence). The V segment lost 1 base and the J segment 2 bases; nucleotides outside the gene matches: 3. In nucleotides, the CDR3 is TGTGCCACCAGCAGAGGGACAGGGTTGAACTATGGCTACACCTTC. Translation: CATSRGTGLNYGYTF.

The chain recombines TRBV5-1 with TRBJ2-1, with 7 bases lining up with TRBD2. The CDR3 sequence is 15 residues long. CDR1 SGHRS and CDR2 YFSETQ come from the germline V gene. Trimming cost V 2 bases and J 7 bases; bases outside gene matches: 9. CDR3 bases: TGCGCCAGCAGCTTTGGCGGGAGCCATGAGAATGAGCAGTTCTTC. Its translation is CASSFGGSHENEQFF.

In DNA, the CDR3 is TGTGCCAGCAGCGATGGGACCCTCACAGATACGCAGTATTTT. It encodes CASSDGTLTDTQYF. The chain uses TRBV9 and TRBJ2-3; D could derive from TRBD1 or TRBD2 (5 bases each). Trimming removed 3 bases from V and 2 bases from J, with 10 bases in between. The germline V gene encodes CDR1 SGDLS and CDR2 YYNGEE. The CDR3 has 14 amino acids.

The count of this clone is one. This chain joins TRBV27 and TRBJ2-1; D is unclear. Germline CDR1 MNHEY, CDR2 SMNVEV (reference sequence). Deletions cut 3 bases from V and 8 bases from J, with 11 bases between. The CDR3 totals 13 residues. CDR3 loop: CASSFLRGHEQFF. In DNA form, the CDR3 reads TGTGCCAGCAGTTTCTTGCGTGGTCATGAGCAGTTCTTC.